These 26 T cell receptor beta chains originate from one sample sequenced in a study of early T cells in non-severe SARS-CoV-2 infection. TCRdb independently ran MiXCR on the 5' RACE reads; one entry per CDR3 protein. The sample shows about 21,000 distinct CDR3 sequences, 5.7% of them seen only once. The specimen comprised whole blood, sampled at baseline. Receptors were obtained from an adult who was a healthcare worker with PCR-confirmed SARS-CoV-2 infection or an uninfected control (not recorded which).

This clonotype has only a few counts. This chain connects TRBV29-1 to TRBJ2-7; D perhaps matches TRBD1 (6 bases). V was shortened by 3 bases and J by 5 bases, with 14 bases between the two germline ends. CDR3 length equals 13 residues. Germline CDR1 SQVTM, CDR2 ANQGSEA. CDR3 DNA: TGCAGCGTTGAGGGTACAGGGTTCGACGAGCAGTACTTC. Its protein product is CSVEGTGFDEQYF.

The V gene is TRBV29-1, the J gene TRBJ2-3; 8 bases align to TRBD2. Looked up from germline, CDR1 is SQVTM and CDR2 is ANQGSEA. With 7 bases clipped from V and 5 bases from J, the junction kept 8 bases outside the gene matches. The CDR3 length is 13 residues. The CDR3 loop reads CSADGGAGDTQYF. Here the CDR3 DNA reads TGCAGCGCCGACGGGGGGGCCGGAGATACGCAGTATTTT.

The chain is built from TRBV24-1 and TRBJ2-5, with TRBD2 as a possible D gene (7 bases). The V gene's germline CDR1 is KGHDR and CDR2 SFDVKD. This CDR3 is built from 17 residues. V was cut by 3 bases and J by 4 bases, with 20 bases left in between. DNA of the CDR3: TGTGCCACCAGTGATGTTAACTACGGGGGGCTGGGAGAGACCCAGTACTTC. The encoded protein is CATSDVNYGGLGETQYF.

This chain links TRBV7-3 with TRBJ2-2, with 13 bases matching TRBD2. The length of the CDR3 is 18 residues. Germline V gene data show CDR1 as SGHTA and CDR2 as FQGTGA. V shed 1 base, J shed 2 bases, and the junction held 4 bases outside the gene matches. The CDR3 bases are TGTGCCAGCAGCTTAAGACTAGCGGGGGGCCCCAACACCGGGGAGCTGTTTTTT. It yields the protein CASSLRLAGGPNTGELFF.

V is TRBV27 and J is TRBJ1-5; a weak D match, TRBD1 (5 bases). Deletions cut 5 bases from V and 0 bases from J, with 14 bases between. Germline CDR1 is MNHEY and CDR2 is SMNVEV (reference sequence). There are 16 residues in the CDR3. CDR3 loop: CASSPRQHYSNQPQHF. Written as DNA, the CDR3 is TGTGCCAGCAGTCCAAGACAGCACTATAGCAATCAGCCCCAGCATTTT.

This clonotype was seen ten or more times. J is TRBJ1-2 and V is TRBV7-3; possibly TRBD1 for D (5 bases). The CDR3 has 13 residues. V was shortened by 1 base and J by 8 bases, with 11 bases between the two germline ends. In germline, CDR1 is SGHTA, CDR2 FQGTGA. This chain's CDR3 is CASSLRGGDGYTF. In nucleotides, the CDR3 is TGTGCCAGCAGCTTAAGGGGTGGGGACGGCTACACCTTC.

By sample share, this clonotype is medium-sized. CDR3 DNA sequence: TGTGCCAGCAGTTCCGAAGGCTATGGCTACACCTTC. As protein: CASSSEGYGYTF. V is TRBV12-3 or TRBV12-4 and J is TRBJ1-2; D call uncertain. This CDR3 comprises 12 residues. Trimming removed 4 bases from V and 4 bases from J, with 7 bases in between.

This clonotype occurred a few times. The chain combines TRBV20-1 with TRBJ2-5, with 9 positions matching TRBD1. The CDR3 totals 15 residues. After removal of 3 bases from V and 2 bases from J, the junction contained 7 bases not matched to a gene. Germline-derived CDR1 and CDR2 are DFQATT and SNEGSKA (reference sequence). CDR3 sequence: CSARGRTGVQETQYF. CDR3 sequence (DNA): TGCAGTGCTAGGGGTAGGACAGGGGTGCAAGAGACCCAGTACTTC.

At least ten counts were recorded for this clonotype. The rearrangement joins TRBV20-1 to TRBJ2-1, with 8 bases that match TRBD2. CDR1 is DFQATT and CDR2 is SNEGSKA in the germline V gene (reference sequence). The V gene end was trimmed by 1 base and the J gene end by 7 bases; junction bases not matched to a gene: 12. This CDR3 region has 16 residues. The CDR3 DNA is TGCAGTGCTAGAGGTCAAGCGGGGGATGTTACAAATGAGCAGTTCTTC. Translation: CSARGQAGDVTNEQFF.

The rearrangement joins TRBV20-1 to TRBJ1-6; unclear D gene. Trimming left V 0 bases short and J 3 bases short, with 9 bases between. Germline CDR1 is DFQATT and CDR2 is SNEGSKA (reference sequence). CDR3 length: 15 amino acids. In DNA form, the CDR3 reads TGCAGTGCTAGAGAAGGCGGAATCTATAATTCACCCCTCCACTTT. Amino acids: CSAREGGIYNSPLHF.

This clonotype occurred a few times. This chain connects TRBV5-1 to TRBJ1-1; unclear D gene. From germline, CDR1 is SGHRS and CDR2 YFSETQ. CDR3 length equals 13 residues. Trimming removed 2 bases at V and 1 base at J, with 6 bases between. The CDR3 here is CASSFGQNTEAFF. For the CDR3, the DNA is TGCGCCAGCAGCTTTGGCCAGAACACTGAAGCTTTCTTT.

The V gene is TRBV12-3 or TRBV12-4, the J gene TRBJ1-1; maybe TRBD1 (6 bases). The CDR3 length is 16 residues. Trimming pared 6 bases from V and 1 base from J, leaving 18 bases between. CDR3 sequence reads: CASRPGHNIRNTEAFF. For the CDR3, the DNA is TGTGCCAGCAGACCGGGACATAACATACGGAACACTGAAGCTTTCTTT.

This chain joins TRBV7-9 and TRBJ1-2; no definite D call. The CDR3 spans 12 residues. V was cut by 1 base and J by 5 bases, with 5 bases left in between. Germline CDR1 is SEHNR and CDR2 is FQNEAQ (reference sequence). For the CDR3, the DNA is TGTGCCAGCAGCTTAGGGGAATATGGCTACACCTTC. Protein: CASSLGEYGYTF. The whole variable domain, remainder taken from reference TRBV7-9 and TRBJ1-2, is DTGVSQNPRHKITKRGQNVTFRCDPISEHNRLYWYRQTLGQGPEFLTYFQNEAQLEKSRLLSDRFSAERPKGSFSTLEIQRTEQGDSAMYLCASSLGEYGYTFGSGTRLTVV.

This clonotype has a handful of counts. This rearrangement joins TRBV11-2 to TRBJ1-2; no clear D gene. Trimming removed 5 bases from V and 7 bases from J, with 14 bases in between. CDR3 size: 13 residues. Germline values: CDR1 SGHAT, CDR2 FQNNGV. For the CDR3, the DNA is TGTGCCAGCAGCCCAAATCAGCTGACTGGCTACACCTTC. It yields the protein CASSPNQLTGYTF.

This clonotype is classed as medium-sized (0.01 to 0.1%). This CDR3 is CASSLTRNEQYF. DNA for the CDR3: TGTGCCAGCAGCCTTACTAGGAACGAGCAGTACTTC. This chain joins TRBV11-2 and TRBJ2-7; perhaps TRBD2 as D (5 bases). CDR1 SGHAT and CDR2 FQNNGV come from the germline V gene. The CDR3 contains 12 residues. Trimming cost V 5 bases and J 5 bases, with 10 bases left between them.

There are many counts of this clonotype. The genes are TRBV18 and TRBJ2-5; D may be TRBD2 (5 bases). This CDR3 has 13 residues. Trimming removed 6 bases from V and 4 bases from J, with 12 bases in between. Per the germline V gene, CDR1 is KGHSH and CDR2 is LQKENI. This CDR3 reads CASSPQRVETQYF. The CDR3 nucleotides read TGTGCCAGCTCCCCCCAGAGGGTAGAGACCCAGTACTTC.

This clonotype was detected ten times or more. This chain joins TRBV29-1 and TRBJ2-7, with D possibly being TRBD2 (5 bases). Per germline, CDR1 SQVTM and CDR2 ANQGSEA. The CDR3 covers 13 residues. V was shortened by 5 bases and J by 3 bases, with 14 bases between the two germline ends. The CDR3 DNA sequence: TGCAGCGTTAAGGGAGATACACACTACGAGCAGTACTTC. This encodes CSVKGDTHYEQYF.

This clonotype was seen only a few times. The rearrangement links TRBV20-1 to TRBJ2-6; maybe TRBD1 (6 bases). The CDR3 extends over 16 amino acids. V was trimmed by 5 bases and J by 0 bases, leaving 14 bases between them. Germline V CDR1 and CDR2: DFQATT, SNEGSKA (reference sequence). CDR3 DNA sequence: TGCAGTGCTTCTGACAGGCAGAGCTCTGGGGCCAACGTCCTGACTTTC. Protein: CSASDRQSSGANVLTF.

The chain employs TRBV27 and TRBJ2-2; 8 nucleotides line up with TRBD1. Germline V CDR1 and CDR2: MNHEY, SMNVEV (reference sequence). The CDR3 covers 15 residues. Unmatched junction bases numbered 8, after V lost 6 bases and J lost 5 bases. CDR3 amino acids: CASSPRTGQTGELFF. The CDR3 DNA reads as TGTGCCAGCAGCCCCAGGACAGGGCAAACCGGGGAGCTGTTTTTT.

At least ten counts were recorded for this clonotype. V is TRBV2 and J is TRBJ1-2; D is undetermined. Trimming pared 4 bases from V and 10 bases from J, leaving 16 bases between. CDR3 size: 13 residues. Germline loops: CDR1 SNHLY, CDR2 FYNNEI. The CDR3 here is CASSVDKQSYYTF. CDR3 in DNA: TGTGCCAGCAGTGTTGACAAGCAGTCCTACTACACCTTC.

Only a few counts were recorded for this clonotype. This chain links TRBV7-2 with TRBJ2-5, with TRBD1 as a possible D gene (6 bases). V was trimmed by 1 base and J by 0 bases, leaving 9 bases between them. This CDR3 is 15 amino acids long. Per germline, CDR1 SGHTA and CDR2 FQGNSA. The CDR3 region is CASSLVRGYQETQYF. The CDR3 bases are TGTGCCAGCAGCTTAGTGAGGGGGTACCAAGAGACCCAGTACTTC.

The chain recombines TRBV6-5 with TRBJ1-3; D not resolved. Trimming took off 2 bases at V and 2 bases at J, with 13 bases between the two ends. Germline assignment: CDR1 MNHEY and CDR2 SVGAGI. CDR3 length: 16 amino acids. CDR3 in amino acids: CASSYLNTEPGNTIYF. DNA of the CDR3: TGTGCCAGCAGTTACCTTAACACTGAGCCTGGAAACACCATATATTTT.

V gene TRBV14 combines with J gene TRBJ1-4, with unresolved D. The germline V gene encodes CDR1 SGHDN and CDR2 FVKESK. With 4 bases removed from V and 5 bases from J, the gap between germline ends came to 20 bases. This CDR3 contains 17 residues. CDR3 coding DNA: TGTGCCAGCAGCCCGCTTGAGGCGATCCGTGCAAATGAAAAACTGTTTTTT. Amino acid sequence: CASSPLEAIRANEKLFF.

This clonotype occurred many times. CDR3 region: CASSFLGANEQFF. The CDR3 bases are TGTGCCAGCAGTTTCTTGGGGGCGAATGAGCAGTTCTTC. The chain joins TRBV12-3 or TRBV12-4 to TRBJ2-1; possibly TRBD1 for D (6 bases). The CDR3 is 13 amino acids. Trimming took 3 bases from V and 7 from J, leaving 10 bases between them.

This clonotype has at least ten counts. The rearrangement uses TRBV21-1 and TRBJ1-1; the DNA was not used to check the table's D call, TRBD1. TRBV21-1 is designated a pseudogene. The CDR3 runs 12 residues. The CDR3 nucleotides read TGTGCCAGCATCCACAGGGGTACTGAAGCTTTCTTT. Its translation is CASIHRGTEAFF.

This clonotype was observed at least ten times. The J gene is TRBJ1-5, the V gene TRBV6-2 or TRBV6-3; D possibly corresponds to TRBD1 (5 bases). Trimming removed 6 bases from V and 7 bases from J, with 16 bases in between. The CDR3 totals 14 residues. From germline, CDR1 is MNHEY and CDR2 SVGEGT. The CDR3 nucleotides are TGTGCCAGCAGCCAGACAACAGGTATCCAGCCCCAGCATTTT. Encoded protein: CASSQTTGIQPQHF.